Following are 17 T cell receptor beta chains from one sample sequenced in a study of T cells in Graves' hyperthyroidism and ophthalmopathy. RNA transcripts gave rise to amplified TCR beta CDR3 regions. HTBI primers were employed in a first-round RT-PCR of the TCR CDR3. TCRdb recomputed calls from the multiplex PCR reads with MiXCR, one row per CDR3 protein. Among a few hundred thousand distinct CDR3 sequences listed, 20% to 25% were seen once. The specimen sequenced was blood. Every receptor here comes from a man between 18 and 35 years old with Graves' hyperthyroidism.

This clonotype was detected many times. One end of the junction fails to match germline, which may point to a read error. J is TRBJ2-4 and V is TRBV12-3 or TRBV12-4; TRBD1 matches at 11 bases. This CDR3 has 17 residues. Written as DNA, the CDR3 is TGTGCCAGCAGTCCCGGGACAGGGGGAGTGTCGGTAAACATTAAGTACTTC. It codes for CASSPGTGGVSVNIKYF.

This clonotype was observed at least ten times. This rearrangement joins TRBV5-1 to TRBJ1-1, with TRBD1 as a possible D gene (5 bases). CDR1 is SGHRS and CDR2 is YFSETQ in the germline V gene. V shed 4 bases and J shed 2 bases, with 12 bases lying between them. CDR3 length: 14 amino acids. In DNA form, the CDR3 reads TGCGCCAGCAGCAAGCAGGGTTTAAACACTGAAGCTTTCTTT. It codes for CASSKQGLNTEAFF.

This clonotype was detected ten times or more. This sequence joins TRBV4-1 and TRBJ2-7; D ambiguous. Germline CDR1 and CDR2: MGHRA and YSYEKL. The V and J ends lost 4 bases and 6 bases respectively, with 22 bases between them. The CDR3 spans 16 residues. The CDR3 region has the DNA TGCGCCAGCAGCCTAGAACCCGGCCGTACGCGCTCCGAGCAGTACTTC. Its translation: CASSLEPGRTRSEQYF.

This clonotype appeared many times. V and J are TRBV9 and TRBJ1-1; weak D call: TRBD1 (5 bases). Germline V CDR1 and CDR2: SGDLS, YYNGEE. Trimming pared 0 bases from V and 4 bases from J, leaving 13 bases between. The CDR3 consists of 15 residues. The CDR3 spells CASSVGQGTSTEAFF. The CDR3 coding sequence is TGTGCCAGCAGCGTAGGTCAAGGGACGAGCACTGAAGCTTTCTTT.

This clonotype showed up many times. The CDR3 loop reads CASSKTGGNTEAFF. CDR3 nucleotides: TGTGCCAGCAGTAAAACGGGGGGGAACACTGAAGCTTTCTTT. V gene TRBV6-4 combines with J gene TRBJ1-1, with a tentative D call TRBD1 (5 bases). The germline CDR1 and CDR2 sequences are MRHNA and SNTAGT. V shed 5 bases and J shed 1 base, with 11 bases lying between them. The CDR3 has 14 amino acids.

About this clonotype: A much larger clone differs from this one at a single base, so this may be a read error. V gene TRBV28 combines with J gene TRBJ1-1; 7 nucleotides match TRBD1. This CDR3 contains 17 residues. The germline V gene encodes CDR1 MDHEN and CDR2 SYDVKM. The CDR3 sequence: CASRAGPGQKMNTEACF. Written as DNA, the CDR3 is TGTGCCAGCAGAGCCGGACCGGGACAGAAGATGAACACTGAAGCTTGCTTT. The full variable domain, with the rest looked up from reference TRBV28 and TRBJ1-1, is DVKVTQSSRYLVKRTGEKVFLECVQDMDHENMFWYRQDPGLGLRLIYFSYDVKMKEKGDIPEGYSVSREKKERFSLILESASTNQTSMYLCASRAGPGQKMNTEACFGQGTRLTVV.

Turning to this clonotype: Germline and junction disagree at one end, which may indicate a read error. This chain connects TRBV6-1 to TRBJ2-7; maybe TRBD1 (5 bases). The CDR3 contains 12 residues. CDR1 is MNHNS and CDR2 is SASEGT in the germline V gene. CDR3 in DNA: TGTGCCAGCAGTGCTAGGGGCTACGATCAGTACTTC. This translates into CASSARGYDQYF.

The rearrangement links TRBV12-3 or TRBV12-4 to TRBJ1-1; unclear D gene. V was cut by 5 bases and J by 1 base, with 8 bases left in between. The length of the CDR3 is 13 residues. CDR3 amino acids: CASSVIANTEAFF. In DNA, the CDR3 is TGTGCCAGCAGTGTCATAGCGAACACTGAAGCTTTCTTT.

CDR3 sequence (DNA): TGTGCCAGCAGCCCCTCTTTGGGGGAGCAGTACTTC. Its protein is CASSPSLGEQYF. V usage is TRBV11-1 and J usage is TRBJ2-7, with D uncertain. Germline V gene sequence: CDR1 SGHAT, CDR2 FQDESV (reference sequence). The CDR3 runs to 12 residues. V was shortened by 5 bases and J by 7 bases, with 12 bases between the two germline ends.

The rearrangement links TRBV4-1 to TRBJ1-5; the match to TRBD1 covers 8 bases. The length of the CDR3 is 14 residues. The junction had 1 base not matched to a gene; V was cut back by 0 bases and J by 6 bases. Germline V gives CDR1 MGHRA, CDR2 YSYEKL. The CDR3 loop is CASSQDRGPQPQHF. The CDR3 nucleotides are TGCGCCAGCAGCCAAGACAGGGGGCCTCAGCCCCAGCATTTT.

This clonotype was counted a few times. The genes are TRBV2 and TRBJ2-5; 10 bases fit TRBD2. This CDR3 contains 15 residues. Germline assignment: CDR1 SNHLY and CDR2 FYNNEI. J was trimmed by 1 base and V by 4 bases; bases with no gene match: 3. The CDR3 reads CASSVPSGSQETQYF. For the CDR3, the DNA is TGTGCCAGCAGTGTACCTAGCGGGAGCCAAGAGACCCAGTACTTC.

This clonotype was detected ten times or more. CDR3 nucleotides: TGTGCCAGCAGTGAGGGACAGACCAAAAACATTCAGTACTTC. Translation gives CASSEGQTKNIQYF. The V and J genes are TRBV2 and TRBJ2-4, with 7 bases lining up with TRBD1. This CDR3 is built from 14 residues. In germline, CDR1 is SNHLY, CDR2 FYNNEI. The trim removed 3 bases at V and 2 bases at J, leaving 1 base unmatched.

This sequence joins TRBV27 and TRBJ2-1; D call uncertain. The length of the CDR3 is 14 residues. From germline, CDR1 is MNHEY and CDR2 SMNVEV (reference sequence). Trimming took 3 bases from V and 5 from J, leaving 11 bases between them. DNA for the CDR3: TGTGCCAGCAGTTTTCTCGGCCAGCACAATGAGCAGTTCTTC. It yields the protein CASSFLGQHNEQFF.

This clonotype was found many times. In DNA, the CDR3 is TGTGCCACCGGGGCAGGGGCGGAGACCCAGTACTTC. As protein: CATGAGAETQYF. This chain links TRBV12-3 or TRBV12-4 with TRBJ2-5; a possible D gene is TRBD1 (6 bases). The length of the CDR3 is 12 residues. The germline V and J ends were trimmed by 10 bases and 5 bases, with 14 bases remaining between them.

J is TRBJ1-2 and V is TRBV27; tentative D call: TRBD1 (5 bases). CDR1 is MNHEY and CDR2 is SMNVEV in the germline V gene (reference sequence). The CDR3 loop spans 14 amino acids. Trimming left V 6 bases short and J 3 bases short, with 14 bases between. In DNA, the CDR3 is TGTGCCAGCAGCCCCGTGGGGGTTTACTATGGCTACACCTTC. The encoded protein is CASSPVGVYYGYTF.

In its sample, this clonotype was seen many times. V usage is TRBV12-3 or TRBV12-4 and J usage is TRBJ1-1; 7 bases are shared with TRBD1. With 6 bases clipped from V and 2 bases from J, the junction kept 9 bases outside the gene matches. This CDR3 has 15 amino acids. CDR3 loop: CASSLSGGFNTEAFF. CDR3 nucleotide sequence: TGTGCCAGCAGCCTATCAGGGGGATTTAACACTGAAGCTTTCTTT.

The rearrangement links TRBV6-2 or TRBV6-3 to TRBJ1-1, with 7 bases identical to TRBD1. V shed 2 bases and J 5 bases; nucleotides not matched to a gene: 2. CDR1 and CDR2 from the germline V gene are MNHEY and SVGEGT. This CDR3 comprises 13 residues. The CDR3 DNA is TGTGCCAGCAGTTACCAGGGGGTTACTGAAGCTTTCTTT. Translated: CASSYQGVTEAFF.